The table lists the clone carrying this T cell receptor beta chain with many counts. No antigen is known for it. These data belong to a study of response to subunit inactivated influenza vaccine. Study results and caveats: A suggestion made by the authors is that each seasonal influenza vaccination recruits few new T cells.

TCRdb reprocessed the RT-PCR reads via MiXCR and lists one record per CDR3 protein. The top ten hold around 13% of the sample, which has around 470,000 distinct CDR3 sequences, 7.2% seen once. There are 13 residues in the CDR3. Trimming removed 3 bases from V and 3 bases from J, with 8 bases in between. Germline loops: CDR1 KGHSH, CDR2 LQKENI. The TCR comes from a man aged 45-69 years who received an inactivated influenza vaccine. The rearrangement uses TRBV18 and TRBJ1-2; D is unclear. The specimen comprised PBMCs from blood, sampled less than 30 months after vaccination. The CDR3 spells CASSPPDYYGYTF. Written as DNA, the CDR3 is TGTGCCAGCTCACCCCCCGACTACTATGGCTACACCTTC.